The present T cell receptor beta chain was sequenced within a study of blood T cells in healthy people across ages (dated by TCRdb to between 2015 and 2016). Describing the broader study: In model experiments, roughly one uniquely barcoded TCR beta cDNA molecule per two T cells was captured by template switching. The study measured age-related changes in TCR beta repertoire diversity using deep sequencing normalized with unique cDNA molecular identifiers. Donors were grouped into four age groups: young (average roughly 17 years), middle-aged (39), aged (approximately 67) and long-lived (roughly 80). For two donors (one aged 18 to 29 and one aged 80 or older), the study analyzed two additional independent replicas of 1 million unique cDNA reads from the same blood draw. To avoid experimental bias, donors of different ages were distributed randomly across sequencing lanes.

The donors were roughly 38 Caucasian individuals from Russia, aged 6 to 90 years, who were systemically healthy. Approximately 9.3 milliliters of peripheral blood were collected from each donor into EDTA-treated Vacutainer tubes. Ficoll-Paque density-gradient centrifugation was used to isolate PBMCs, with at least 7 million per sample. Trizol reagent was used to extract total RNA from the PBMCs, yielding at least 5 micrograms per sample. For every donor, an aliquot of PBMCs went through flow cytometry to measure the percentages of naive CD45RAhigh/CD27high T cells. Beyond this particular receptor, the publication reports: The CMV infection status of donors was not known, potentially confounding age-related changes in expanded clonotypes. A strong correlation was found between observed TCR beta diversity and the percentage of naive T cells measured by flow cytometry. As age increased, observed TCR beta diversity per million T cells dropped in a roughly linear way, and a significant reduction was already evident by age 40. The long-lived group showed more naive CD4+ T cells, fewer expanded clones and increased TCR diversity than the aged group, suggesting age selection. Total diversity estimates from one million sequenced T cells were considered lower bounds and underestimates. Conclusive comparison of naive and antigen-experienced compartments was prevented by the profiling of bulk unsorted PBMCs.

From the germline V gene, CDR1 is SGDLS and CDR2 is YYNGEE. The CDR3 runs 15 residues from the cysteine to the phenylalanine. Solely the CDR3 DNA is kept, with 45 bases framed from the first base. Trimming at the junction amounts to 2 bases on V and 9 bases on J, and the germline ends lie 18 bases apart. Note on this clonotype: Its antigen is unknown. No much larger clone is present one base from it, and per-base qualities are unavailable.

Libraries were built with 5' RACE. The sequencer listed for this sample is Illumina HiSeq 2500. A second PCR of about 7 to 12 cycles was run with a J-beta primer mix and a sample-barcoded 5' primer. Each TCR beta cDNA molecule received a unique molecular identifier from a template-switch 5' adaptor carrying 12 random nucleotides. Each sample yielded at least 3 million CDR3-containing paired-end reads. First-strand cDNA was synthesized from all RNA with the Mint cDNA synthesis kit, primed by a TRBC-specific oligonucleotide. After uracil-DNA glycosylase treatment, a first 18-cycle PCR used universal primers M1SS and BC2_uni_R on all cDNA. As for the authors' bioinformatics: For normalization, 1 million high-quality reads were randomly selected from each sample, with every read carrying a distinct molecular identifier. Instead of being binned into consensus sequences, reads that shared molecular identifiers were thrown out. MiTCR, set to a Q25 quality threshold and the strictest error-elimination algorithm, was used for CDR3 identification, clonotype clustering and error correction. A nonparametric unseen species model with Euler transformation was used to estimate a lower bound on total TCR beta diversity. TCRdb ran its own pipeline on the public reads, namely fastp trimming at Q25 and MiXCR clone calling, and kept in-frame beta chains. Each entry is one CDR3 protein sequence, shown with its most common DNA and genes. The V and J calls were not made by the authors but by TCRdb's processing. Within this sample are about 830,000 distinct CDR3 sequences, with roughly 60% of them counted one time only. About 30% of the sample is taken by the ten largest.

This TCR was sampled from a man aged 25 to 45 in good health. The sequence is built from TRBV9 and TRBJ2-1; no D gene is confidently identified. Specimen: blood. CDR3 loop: CASSVISGLPGEQFF. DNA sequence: TGTGCCAGCAGCGTGATCAGTGGGCTGCCCGGTGAGCAGTTCTTC.